The 5 T cell receptor beta chains in this list originate from one sample, sequenced in a study of T cells in Graves' hyperthyroidism and ophthalmopathy. Amplification of TCR beta CDR3 regions was performed using RNA transcripts as template. When the TCR CDR3 underwent first-round RT-PCR, the HTBI primer set was used. TCRdb independently ran MiXCR on the multiplex PCR reads; one entry per CDR3 protein. The repertoire holds 350,000 or so distinct CDR3 sequences, 17% seen once, with approximately 33% in the top ten. Sequencing used blood. The receptors stem from a woman under 40 with Graves' hyperthyroidism that later progressed to Graves' ophthalmopathy.

The chain couples TRBV19 to TRBJ2-4; D is possibly TRBD1 or TRBD2 (5 bases each). The germline V gene has CDR1 LNHDA and CDR2 SQIVND (reference sequence). CDR3 length: 16 residues. Trimming removed 1 base at V and 0 bases at J, with 10 bases between. CDR3 region: CASSIGGGIAKNIQYF. CDR3 nucleotide sequence: TGTGCCAGTAGTATAGGTGGGGGAATAGCCAAAAACATTCAGTACTTC.

Ten or more counts support this clonotype. The J gene is TRBJ2-7, the V gene TRBV27; 7 nucleotides line up with TRBD2. The germline V gene has CDR1 MNHEY and CDR2 SMNVEV (reference sequence). After removal of 5 bases from V and 0 bases from J, the junction contained 7 bases not matched to a gene. This CDR3 has 15 residues. CDR3 sequence (DNA): TGTGCCAGCAGTCTCTCTAGCGGAAGCTCCTACGAGCAGTACTTC. This codes for CASSLSSGSSYEQYF.

This clonotype occurred many times. The chain combines TRBV3-1 with TRBJ1-4; a possible D gene is TRBD1 (6 bases). V lost 0 bases to trimming and J lost 8 bases, with 13 bases between them. The CDR3 sequence is 15 residues long. In germline, CDR1 is LGHDT, CDR2 YNNKEL (reference sequence). The CDR3 reads CASSQEGAMEEKLFF. CDR3 nucleotides: TGTGCCAGCAGCCAAGAGGGGGCAATGGAGGAAAAACTGTTTTTT.

The chain joins TRBV2 to TRBJ2-1; the D call may be TRBD1 or TRBD2 (5 bases each). This CDR3 region has 15 residues. Deletions cut 1 base from V and 6 bases from J, with 13 bases between. Per germline, CDR1 SNHLY and CDR2 FYNNEI. In nucleotides, the CDR3 is TGTGCCAGCAGTGAAGGGGGCGGGTTGGGCAATGAGCAGTTCTTC. This translates into CASSEGGGLGNEQFF.

This clonotype was observed many times. The chain uses TRBV11-1 and TRBJ2-1; D is unclear. Per the germline V gene, CDR1 is SGHAT and CDR2 is FQDESV (reference sequence). V was shortened by 6 bases and J by 0 bases, with 12 bases between the two germline ends. The CDR3 covers 15 residues. The CDR3 nucleotides read TGTGCCAGCAGTGTCGGGCAGAGCTCCTACAATGAGCAGTTCTTC. Protein product: CASSVGQSSYNEQFF.